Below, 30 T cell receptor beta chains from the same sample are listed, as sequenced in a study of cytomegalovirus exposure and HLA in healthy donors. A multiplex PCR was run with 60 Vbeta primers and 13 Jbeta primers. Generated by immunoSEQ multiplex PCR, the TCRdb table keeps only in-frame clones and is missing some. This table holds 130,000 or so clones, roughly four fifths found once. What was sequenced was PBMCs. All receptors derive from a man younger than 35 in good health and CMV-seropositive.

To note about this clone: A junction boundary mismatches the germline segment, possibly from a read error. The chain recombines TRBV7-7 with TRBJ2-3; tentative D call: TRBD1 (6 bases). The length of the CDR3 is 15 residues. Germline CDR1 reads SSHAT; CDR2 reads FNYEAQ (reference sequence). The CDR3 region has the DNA TGTGCTAGCAGCCAGACAGGACTTGGGGCAGATACGCAGTATTTT. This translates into CASSQTGLGADTQYF.

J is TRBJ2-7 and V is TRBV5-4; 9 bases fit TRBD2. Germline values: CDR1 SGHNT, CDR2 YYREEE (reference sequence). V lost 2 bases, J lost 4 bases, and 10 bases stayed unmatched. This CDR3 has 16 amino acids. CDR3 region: CASSFGAGGPGYEQYF. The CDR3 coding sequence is TGTGCCAGCAGCTTTGGCGCGGGAGGGCCCGGGTACGAGCAGTACTTC.

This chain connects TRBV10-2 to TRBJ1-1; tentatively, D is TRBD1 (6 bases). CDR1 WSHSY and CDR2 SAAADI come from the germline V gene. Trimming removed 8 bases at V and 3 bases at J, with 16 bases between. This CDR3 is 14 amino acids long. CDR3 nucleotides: TGCGCCAGCCGAAGACTACAGGGCGACACTGAAGCTTTCTTT. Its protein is CASRRLQGDTEAFF.

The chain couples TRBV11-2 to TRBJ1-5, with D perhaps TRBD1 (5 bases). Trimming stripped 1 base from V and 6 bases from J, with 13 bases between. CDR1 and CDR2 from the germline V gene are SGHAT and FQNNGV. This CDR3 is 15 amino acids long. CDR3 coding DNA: TGTGCCAGCAGCTTAGGGGCGGGGCGAGCTCAGCCCCAGCATTTT. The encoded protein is CASSLGAGRAQPQHF.

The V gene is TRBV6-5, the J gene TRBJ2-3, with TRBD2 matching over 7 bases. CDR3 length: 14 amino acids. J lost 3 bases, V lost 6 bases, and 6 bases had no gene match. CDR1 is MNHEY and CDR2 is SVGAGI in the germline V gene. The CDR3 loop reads CASSPWEGTDTQYF. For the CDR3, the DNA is TGTGCCAGCAGCCCATGGGAGGGGACAGATACGCAGTATTTT.

In DNA form, the CDR3 reads TGTGCCAGCAGCCAAGCCAACCCGGGACAGTATGGCTACACCTTC. It encodes CASSQANPGQYGYTF. The chain is built from TRBV4-2 and TRBJ1-2, with 7 bases fitting TRBD1. Per germline, CDR1 LGHNA and CDR2 YNFKEQ. Unmatched junction bases numbered 7, after V lost 1 base and J lost 5 bases. The CDR3 spans 15 residues.

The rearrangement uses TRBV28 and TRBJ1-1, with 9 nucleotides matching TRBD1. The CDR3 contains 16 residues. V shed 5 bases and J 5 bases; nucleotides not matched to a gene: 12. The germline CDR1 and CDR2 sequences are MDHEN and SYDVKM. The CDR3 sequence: CASSETGTGLETEAFF. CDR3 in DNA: TGTGCCAGCAGTGAAACCGGGACAGGGTTGGAGACTGAAGCTTTCTTT.

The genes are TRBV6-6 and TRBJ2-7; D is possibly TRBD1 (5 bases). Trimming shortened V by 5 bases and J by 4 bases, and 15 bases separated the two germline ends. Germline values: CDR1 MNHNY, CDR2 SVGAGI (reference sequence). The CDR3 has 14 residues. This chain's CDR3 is CASSHSLTEYEQYF. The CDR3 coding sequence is TGTGCCAGCAGTCACAGCCTGACAGAGTACGAGCAGTACTTC.

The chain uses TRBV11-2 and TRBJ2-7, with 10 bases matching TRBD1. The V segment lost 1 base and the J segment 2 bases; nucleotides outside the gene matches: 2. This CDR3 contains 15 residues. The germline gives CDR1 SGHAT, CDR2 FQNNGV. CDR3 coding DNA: TGTGCCAGCAGCTTAGCCGGGACAGGGGCCTACGAGCAGTACTTC. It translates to CASSLAGTGAYEQYF.

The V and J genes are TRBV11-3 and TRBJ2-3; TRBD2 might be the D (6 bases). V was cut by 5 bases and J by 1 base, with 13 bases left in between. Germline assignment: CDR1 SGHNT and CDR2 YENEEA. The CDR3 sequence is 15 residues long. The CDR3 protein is CASSRGAVGTDTQYF. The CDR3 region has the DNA TGTGCCAGCAGCCGCGGGGCAGTGGGCACAGATACGCAGTATTTT.

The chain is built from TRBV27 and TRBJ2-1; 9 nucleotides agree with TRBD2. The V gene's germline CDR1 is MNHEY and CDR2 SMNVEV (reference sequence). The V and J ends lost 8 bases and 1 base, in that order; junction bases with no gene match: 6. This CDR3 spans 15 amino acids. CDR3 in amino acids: CASRGLAHSYNEQFF. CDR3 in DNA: TGTGCCAGCCGTGGACTAGCGCATTCCTACAATGAGCAGTTCTTC.

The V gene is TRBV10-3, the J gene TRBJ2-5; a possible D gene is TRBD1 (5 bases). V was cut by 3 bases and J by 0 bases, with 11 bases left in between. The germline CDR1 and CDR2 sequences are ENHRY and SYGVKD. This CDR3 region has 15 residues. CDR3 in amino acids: CAISDPGWYQETQYF. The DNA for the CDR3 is TGTGCCATCAGTGATCCAGGGTGGTACCAAGAGACCCAGTACTTC.

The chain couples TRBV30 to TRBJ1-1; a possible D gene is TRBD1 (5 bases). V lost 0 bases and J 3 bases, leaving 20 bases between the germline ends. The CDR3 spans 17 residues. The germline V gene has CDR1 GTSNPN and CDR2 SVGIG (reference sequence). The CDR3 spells CAWSVEAGVRGDTEAFF. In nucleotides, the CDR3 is TGTGCCTGGAGTGTAGAGGCGGGGGTGAGAGGGGACACTGAAGCTTTCTTT.

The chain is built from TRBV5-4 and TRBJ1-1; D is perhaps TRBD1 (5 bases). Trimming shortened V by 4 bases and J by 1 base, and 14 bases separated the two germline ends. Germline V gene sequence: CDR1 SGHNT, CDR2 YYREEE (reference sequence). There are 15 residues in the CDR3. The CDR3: CASSTRQIPNTEAFF. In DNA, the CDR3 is TGTGCCAGCAGCACCAGACAGATTCCGAACACTGAAGCTTTCTTT.

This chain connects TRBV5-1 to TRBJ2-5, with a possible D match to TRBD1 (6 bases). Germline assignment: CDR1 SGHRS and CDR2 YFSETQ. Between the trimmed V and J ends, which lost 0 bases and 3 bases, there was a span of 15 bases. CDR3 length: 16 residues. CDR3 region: CASSLGWGEGEETQYF. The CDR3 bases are TGCGCCAGCAGCTTGGGATGGGGTGAGGGGGAAGAGACCCAGTACTTC.

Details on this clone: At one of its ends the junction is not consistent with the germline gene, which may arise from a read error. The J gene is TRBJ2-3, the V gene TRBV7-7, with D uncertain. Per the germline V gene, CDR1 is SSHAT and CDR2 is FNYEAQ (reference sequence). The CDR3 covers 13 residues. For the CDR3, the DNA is TGTGCTAGCAGCGTCGGGTCCTCAGATACGCAGTATTTT. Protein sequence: CASSVGSSDTQYF.

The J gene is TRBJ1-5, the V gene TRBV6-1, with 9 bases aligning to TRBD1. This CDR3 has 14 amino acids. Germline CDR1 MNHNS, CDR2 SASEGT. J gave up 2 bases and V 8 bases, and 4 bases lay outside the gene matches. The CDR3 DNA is TGTGCCAGCGATCGGGACAGGGGCAATCAGCCCCAGCATTTT. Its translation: CASDRDRGNQPQHF.

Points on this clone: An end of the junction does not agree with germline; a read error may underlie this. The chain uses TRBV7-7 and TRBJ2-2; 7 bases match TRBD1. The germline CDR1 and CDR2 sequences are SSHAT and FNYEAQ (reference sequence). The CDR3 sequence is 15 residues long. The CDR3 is CASSLRQGNTGELFF. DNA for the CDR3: TGTGCTAGCAGCTTAAGACAGGGTAACACCGGGGAGCTGTTTTTT.

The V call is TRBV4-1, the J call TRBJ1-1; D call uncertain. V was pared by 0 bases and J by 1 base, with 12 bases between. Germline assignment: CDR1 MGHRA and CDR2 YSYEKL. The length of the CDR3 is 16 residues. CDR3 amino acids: CASSQEPGQPNTEAFF. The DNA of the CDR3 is TGCGCCAGCAGCCAAGAACCAGGCCAACCGAACACTGAAGCTTTCTTT.

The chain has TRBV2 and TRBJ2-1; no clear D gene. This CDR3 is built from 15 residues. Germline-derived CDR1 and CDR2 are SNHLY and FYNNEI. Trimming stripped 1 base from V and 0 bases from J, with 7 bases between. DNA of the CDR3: TGTGCCAGCAGTGAAGACATATCCTCCTACAATGAGCAGTTCTTC. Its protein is CASSEDISSYNEQFF. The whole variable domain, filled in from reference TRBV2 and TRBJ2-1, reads EPEVTQTPSHQVTQMGQEVILRCVPISNHLYFYWYRQILGQKVEFLVSFYNNEISEKSEIFDDQFSVERPDGSNFTLKIRSTKLEDSAMYFCASSEDISSYNEQFFGPGTRLTVL.

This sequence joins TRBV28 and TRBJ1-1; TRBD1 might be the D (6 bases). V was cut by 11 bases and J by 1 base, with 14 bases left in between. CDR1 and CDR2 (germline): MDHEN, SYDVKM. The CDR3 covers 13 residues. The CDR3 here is CAGYRVSNTEAFF. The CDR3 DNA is TGTGCCGGATACAGGGTTTCGAACACTGAAGCTTTCTTT.

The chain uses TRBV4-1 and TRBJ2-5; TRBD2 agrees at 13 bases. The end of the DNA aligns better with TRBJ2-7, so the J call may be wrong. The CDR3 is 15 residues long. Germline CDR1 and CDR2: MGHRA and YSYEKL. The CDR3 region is CASSLLAGGPYEQYF. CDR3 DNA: TGCGCCAGCAGCCTACTAGCGGGAGGGCCCTACGAGCAGTACTTC.

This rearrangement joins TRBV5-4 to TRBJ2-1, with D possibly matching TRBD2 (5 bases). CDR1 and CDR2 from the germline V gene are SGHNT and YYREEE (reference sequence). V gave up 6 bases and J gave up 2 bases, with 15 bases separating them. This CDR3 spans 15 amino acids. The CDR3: CASTPGVRAYNEQFF. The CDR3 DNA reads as TGTGCCAGCACCCCCGGGGTGCGTGCCTACAATGAGCAGTTCTTC. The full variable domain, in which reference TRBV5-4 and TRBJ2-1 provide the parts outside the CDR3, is ETGVTQSPTHLIKTRGQQVTLRCSSQSGHNTVSWYQQALGQGPQFIFQYYREEENGRGNFPPRFSGLQFPNYSSELNVNALELDDSALYLCASTPGVRAYNEQFFGPGTRLTVL.

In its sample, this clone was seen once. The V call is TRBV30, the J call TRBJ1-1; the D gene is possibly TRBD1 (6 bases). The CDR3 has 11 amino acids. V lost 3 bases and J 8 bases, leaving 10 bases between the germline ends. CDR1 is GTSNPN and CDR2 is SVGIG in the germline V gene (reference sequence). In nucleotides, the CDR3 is TGTGCCTGGAGGGGGGCCCCCGAAGCTTTCTTT. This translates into CAWRGAPEAFF.

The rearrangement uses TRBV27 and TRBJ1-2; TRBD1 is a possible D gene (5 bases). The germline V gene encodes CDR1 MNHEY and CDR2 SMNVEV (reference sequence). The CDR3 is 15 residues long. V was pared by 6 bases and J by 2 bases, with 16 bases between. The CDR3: CASRPWGRTNYGYTF. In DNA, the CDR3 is TGTGCCAGCAGACCCTGGGGCAGAACAAACTATGGCTACACCTTC.

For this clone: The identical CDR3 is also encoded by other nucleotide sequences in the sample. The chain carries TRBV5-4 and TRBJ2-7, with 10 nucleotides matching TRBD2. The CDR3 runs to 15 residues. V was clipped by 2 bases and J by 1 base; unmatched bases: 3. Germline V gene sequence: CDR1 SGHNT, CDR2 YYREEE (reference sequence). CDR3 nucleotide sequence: TGTGCCAGCAGCTTAAGGACTAGCGGTTCCTACGAGCAGTACTTC. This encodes CASSLRTSGSYEQYF.

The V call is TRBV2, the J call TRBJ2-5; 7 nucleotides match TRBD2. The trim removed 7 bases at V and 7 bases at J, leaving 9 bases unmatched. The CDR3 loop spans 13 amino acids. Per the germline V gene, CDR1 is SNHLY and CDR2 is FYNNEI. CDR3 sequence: CASKRTSSPTQYF. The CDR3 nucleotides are TGTGCCAGCAAGCGGACTAGTTCTCCGACCCAGTACTTC.

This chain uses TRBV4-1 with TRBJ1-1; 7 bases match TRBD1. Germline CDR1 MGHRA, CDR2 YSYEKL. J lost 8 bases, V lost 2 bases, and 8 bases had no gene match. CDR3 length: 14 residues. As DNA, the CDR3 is TGCGCCAGCAGCCAAACTGGGACAGTGCCCGAAGCTTTCTTT. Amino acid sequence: CASSQTGTVPEAFF.

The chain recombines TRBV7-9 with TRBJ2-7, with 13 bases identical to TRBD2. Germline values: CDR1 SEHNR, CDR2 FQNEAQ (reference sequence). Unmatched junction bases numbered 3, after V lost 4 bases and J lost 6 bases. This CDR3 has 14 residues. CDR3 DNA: TGTGCCAGCAGCTCCGGACTAGCGGGAGTCGAGCAGTACTTC. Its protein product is CASSSGLAGVEQYF.

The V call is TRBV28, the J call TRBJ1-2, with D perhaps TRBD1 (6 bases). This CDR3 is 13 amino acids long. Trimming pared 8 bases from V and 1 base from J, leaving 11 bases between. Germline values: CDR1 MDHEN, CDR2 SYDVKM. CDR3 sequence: CASSGVLNYGYTF. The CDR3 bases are TGTGCCAGCTCAGGGGTCCTTAACTATGGCTACACCTTC.